One sample yielded the 22 T cell receptor beta chains listed below, sequenced in a study of blood T cell repertoires in COVID-19. TCRdb's table, derived via immunoSEQ multiplex PCR, lists solely in-frame clones and lacks some. Found here are tens of thousands of clones, 85% of them singletons; the top ten hold over 2.5%. What was sequenced was peripheral blood. Receptors originate from a man older than 75 with acute or convalescent COVID-19.

This chain links TRBV24-1 with TRBJ2-3, with D uncertain. The CDR3 contains 12 residues. Germline CDR1 reads KGHDR; CDR2 reads SFDVKD. Trimming removed 7 bases at V and 0 bases at J, with 4 bases between. In nucleotides, the CDR3 is TGTGCCACCAGCCCTAGCACAGATACGCAGTATTTT. Translating it yields CATSPSTDTQYF.

This chain joins TRBV14 and TRBJ2-5, with TRBD2 as a possible D gene (5 bases). Germline CDR1 reads SGHDN; CDR2 reads FVKESK. V lost 0 bases and J 7 bases, leaving 15 bases between the germline ends. The CDR3 has 15 amino acids. CDR3 loop: CASSQDLPRAGTQYF. The DNA for the CDR3 is TGTGCCAGCAGCCAAGATTTGCCCCGGGCGGGGACCCAGTACTTC.

V and J are TRBV6-6 and TRBJ2-3, with D perhaps matching TRBD1 (6 bases). V was cut by 5 bases and J by 3 bases, with 12 bases left in between. Germline V gene sequence: CDR1 MNHNY, CDR2 SVGAGI (reference sequence). CDR3 length equals 14 residues. The CDR3 DNA is TGTGCCAGCAGTCAACAGGGCTCGACAGATACGCAGTATTTT. Translated: CASSQQGSTDTQYF.

The chain uses TRBV18 and TRBJ2-7; D may be TRBD2 (6 bases). V shed 4 bases and J shed 3 bases, with 13 bases lying between them. CDR1 is KGHSH, CDR2 LQKENI, per germline. The CDR3 loop spans 14 amino acids. CDR3 nucleotides: TGTGCCAGCTCACGTAGCGGAATGGACTACGAGCAGTACTTC. This codes for CASSRSGMDYEQYF. Full variable domain (rest looked up from reference TRBV18 and TRBJ2-7): NAGVMQNPRHLVRRRGQEARLRCSPMKGHSHVYWYRQLPEEGLKFMVYLQKENIIDESGMPKERFSAEFPKEGPSILRIQQVVRGDSAAYFCASSRSGMDYEQYFGPGTRLTVT.

This clone was found once. The V gene is TRBV19, the J gene TRBJ2-2; TRBD2 matches at 14 bases. The CDR3 has 19 amino acids. Germline V gene data show CDR1 as LNHDA and CDR2 as SQIVND (reference sequence). Losses at the gene ends were 4 bases for V and 2 bases for J; bases not matched to a gene: 9. In nucleotides, the CDR3 is TGTGCCAGTAGTAGAAACCACGGGACTAGCGGGAGTAACACCGGGGAGCTGTTTTTT. Translating gives CASSRNHGTSGSNTGELFF.

The chain links TRBV5-4 to TRBJ2-7; D is unclear. Germline V CDR1 and CDR2: SGHNT, YYREEE (reference sequence). The CDR3 consists of 11 residues. V dropped 2 bases and J dropped 5 bases, with 5 bases sitting between them. The CDR3 spells CASSFGNEQYF. DNA for the CDR3: TGTGCCAGCAGCTTTGGCAACGAGCAGTACTTC.

The table lists this clone with a count of one. The chain has TRBV6-5 and TRBJ1-2; 7 bases align to TRBD1. V lost 2 bases to trimming and J lost 8 bases; unmatched junction nucleotides: 8. Germline-derived CDR1 and CDR2 are MNHEY and SVGAGI. This CDR3 has 14 amino acids. CDR3 protein: CASSYNDRAYGYTF. CDR3 DNA: TGTGCCAGCAGTTACAACGACAGGGCGTACGGCTACACCTTC.

This clone was seen a handful of times. V and J are TRBV27 and TRBJ1-3; D might be TRBD1 (5 bases). Germline CDR1 reads MNHEY; CDR2 reads SMNVEV (reference sequence). CDR3 length: 16 amino acids. V gave up 6 bases and J gave up 0 bases, with 15 bases separating them. The CDR3 nucleotides read TGTGCCAGCAGCCTAGTAGGGCAGGGCTCTGGAAACACCATATATTTT. Translating gives CASSLVGQGSGNTIYF.

CDR3 amino acids: CASSRSLGTTNEQFF. As DNA, the CDR3 is TGTGCCAGCTCACGGTCCCTGGGGACTACGAATGAGCAGTTCTTC. This chain joins TRBV18 and TRBJ2-1; 7 bases are shared with TRBD2. The V and J ends lost 4 bases and 7 bases, in that order; junction bases with no gene match: 10. The CDR3 has 15 residues. CDR1 and CDR2 from the germline V gene are KGHSH and LQKENI.

V usage is TRBV19 and J usage is TRBJ1-4, with TRBD1 matching over 9 bases. The CDR3 runs to 17 residues. V shed 5 bases and J 3 bases; nucleotides not matched to a gene: 10. Germline V CDR1 and CDR2: LNHDA, SQIVND (reference sequence). CDR3 protein: CASSVRTGASANEKLFF. Written as DNA, the CDR3 is TGTGCCAGTAGTGTGAGGACAGGGGCGTCGGCTAATGAAAAACTGTTTTTT.

A single count supports this clone. The V gene is TRBV19, the J gene TRBJ2-6; TRBD1 matches at 7 bases. CDR1 and CDR2 (germline): LNHDA, SQIVND (reference sequence). After removal of 6 bases from V and 0 bases from J, the junction contained 8 bases not matched to a gene. CDR3 length equals 17 residues. The CDR3 coding sequence is TGTGCCAGTAGAGACCCGGGACAGCCCTCTGGGGCCAACGTCCTGACTTTC. This translates into CASRDPGQPSGANVLTF.

The V call is TRBV2, the J call TRBJ2-5; D is perhaps TRBD1 (5 bases). The CDR3 consists of 14 residues. The V and J ends lost 7 bases and 5 bases respectively, with 17 bases between them. CDR1 is SNHLY, CDR2 FYNNEI, per germline. CDR3 sequence reads: CASTLAGSDETQYF. The CDR3 DNA follows: TGTGCCAGCACCCTGGCAGGGTCTGATGAGACCCAGTACTTC. Complete variable domain (other parts from reference TRBV2 and TRBJ2-5): EPEVTQTPSHQVTQMGQEVILRCVPISNHLYFYWYRQILGQKVEFLVSFYNNEISEKSEIFDDQFSVERPDGSNFTLKIRSTKLEDSAMYFCASTLAGSDETQYFGPGTRLLVL.

The rearrangement uses TRBV7-9 and TRBJ1-6, with TRBD1 matching over 11 bases. The CDR3 spans 16 residues. Losses at the gene ends were 5 bases for V and 3 bases for J; bases not matched to a gene: 3. Germline CDR1 reads SEHNR; CDR2 reads FQNEAQ (reference sequence). The CDR3 spells CASSPGTGGYNSPLHF. DNA for the CDR3: TGTGCCAGCAGCCCCGGGACAGGGGGCTATAATTCACCCCTCCACTTT.

The chain carries TRBV5-8 and TRBJ1-4; D gene uncertain. CDR1 and CDR2 from the germline V gene are SGHTS and YDEGEE. The CDR3 sequence is 12 residues long. V was shortened by 5 bases and J by 8 bases, with 10 bases between the two germline ends. CDR3 nucleotide sequence: TGTGCCAGCAGGTTAGCGCGGGAAAAACTGTTTTTT. It encodes CASRLAREKLFF.

The chain employs TRBV6-5 and TRBJ1-5; D gene uncertain. This CDR3 region has 14 residues. Germline CDR1 reads MNHEY; CDR2 reads SVGAGI. The V end was cut by 6 bases, the J end by 0 bases, with 9 bases between. CDR3 sequence (DNA): TGTGCCAGCAGACGGGAACATAGCAATCAGCCCCAGCATTTT. Its translation: CASRREHSNQPQHF.

J is TRBJ1-1 and V is TRBV4-2; weak D call: TRBD1 (6 bases). The CDR3 is 14 amino acids. CDR1 is LGHNA, CDR2 YNFKEQ, per germline. V was pared by 0 bases and J by 4 bases, with 9 bases between. The CDR3 here is CASSQDPRGTEAFF. CDR3 coding DNA: TGTGCCAGCAGCCAAGATCCCAGGGGCACTGAAGCTTTCTTT.

A single count supports this clone. The chain uses TRBV15 and TRBJ1-3; D remains unclear. This CDR3 is 15 amino acids long. Between the trimmed V and J ends, which lost 0 bases and 0 bases, there was a span of 6 bases. Germline V gives CDR1 LNHNV, CDR2 YYDKDF (reference sequence). The CDR3 is CATSRDYNSGNTIYF. The CDR3 nucleotides are TGTGCCACCAGCAGAGATTACAACTCTGGAAACACCATATATTTT.

The chain uses TRBV12-3 or TRBV12-4 and TRBJ2-4, with a possible D match to TRBD1 (5 bases). The CDR3 contains 13 residues. V was clipped by 3 bases and J by 7 bases, with 10 bases between them. The CDR3 loop reads CASSLPKGNIQYF. The CDR3 DNA reads as TGTGCCAGCAGTTTGCCTAAGGGGAACATTCAGTACTTC.

The rearrangement joins TRBV6-6 to TRBJ1-5, with D possibly matching TRBD1 (6 bases). The CDR3 is made up of 13 amino acids. V was pared by 6 bases and J by 0 bases, with 6 bases between. Looked up from germline, CDR1 is MNHNY and CDR2 is SVGAGI (reference sequence). This CDR3 reads CASRDSSNQPQHF. The DNA of the CDR3 is TGTGCCAGCAGGGACAGTAGCAATCAGCCCCAGCATTTT.

The CDR3 sequence: CASSPGGVAETQYF. The DNA of the CDR3 is TGCGCCAGCAGCCCCGGGGGAGTTGCAGAGACCCAGTACTTC. The V and J genes are TRBV5-1 and TRBJ2-5; TRBD2 might be the D (6 bases). Germline V lookup: CDR1 SGHRS, CDR2 YFSETQ. With 4 bases removed from V and 4 bases from J, the gap between germline ends came to 14 bases. The CDR3 totals 14 residues.

The chain carries TRBV7-9 and TRBJ1-1, with 7 bases identical to TRBD1. The V gene end was trimmed by 3 bases and the J gene end by 9 bases; junction bases not matched to a gene: 4. The CDR3 spans 12 residues. Germline V gene lookup returns CDR1 SEHNR and CDR2 FQNEAQ (reference sequence). CDR3 sequence (DNA): TGTGCCAGCAGCTTTGGGACAGCTAAAGCTTTCTTT. Translation: CASSFGTAKAFF.

The chain is built from TRBV28 and TRBJ2-5; D remains unclear. The CDR3 sequence is 14 residues long. V gave up 4 bases and J gave up 0 bases, with 9 bases separating them. Germline loops: CDR1 MDHEN, CDR2 SYDVKM. CDR3 protein: CASSSRSYQETQYF. The DNA of the CDR3 is TGTGCCAGCAGTTCGCGCTCGTACCAAGAGACCCAGTACTTC.